This TCR beta chain was documented in a study of regulatory T cells in long-lasting Graves disease. To make TCR beta libraries, researchers used iRepertoire HTBI primers and Arm-PCR of CDR3 regions. Original processing methods: Throughout the samples, researchers identified about 56 TRBV and more than twelve TRBJ segments. TCRdb re-derived calls from the multiplex PCR reads in MiXCR, one entry per CDR3 protein. Here the V and J calls rest on TCRdb's processing, not on the authors' analysis. The sample consists of 400,000 to 550,000 distinct CDR3 sequences, about a sixth of them appearing once. Trimming removed 6 bases from V and 4 bases from J; junction bases left unmatched: 8. Germline CDR1 reads SQVTM; CDR2 reads ANQGSEA. The CDR3 loop spans 13 amino acids. Sample time point: newly diagnosed GD, antithyroid drugs for less than 3 months. The TCR library was prepared using RNA isolated from PBMCs. EDTA tubes received approximately 9 milliliters of collected peripheral blood.

This clonotype has a count of ten or more. The sample also formed part of further work on T cells in Graves' hyperthyroidism and ophthalmopathy.

The receptor was isolated from a woman younger than 35 with Graves disease. The chain joins TRBV29-1 to TRBJ1-1; 7 bases line up with TRBD1. The sample in question was peripheral blood mononuclear cells (PBMCs), obtained at new diagnosis, from a patient treated with antithyroid drugs. CDR3 nucleotides: TGCAGCGTGGCAGGGGGTAGCGGCACTGAAGCTTTCTTT. It is translated as CSVAGGSGTEAFF.